This T cell receptor beta chain was recorded in a study of cytomegalovirus exposure and HLA in healthy donors. Some clones are missing from TCRdb's copy, which holds only in-frame ones; the method was immunoSEQ multiplex PCR. The table lists over 200,000 clones, around 88% of them singletons, with roughly 2.8% in the top ten. CDR1 and CDR2 from the germline V gene are MNHEY and SMNVEV (reference sequence). Trimming cost V 8 bases and J 4 bases, with 17 bases left between them. This CDR3 has 14 amino acids. The receptor was derived from a woman aged 18-29 years in good health and CMV-seronegative. The chain combines TRBV27 with TRBJ2-5, with D perhaps TRBD2 (6 bases). The source material was PBMCs. CDR3 DNA sequence: TGTGCCAGCGGCCAATGGGGGGTCGGAGAGACCCAGTACTTC. Translating gives CASGQWGVGETQYF.